What follows is one T cell receptor beta chain and its context. Different DNA sequences within this sample yield the same CDR3. The sample comes from a study of blood T cell repertoires in COVID-19. Original data processing: Estimates of nucleated cell counts were drawn from the amplification of reference gene primers. Measured with immunoSEQ multiplex PCR; TCRdb has only the in-frame clones, and not every one. The DNA was the basis for D and trimming; V, J and clone size are from that table. Among around 99,000 clones listed, less than 90% were seen once. Sequences were obtained from peripheral blood. The sequence was collected from a human donor in a cohort sampled during active COVID-19.

The CDR3, as DNA: TGTGCCTGGAGGACGCCGATCGGGTTTGTCCTGCAAGAGACCCAGTACTTC. Translating it yields CAWRTPIGFVLQETQYF. The rearrangement links TRBV30 to TRBJ2-5; D uncertain. Germline V gives CDR1 GTSNPN, CDR2 SVGIG (reference sequence). This CDR3 has 17 amino acids. V was trimmed by 3 bases and J by 2 bases, leaving 22 bases between them.